Listed below are T cell receptor beta chains from one sample, sequenced in a study of T cells in Graves' hyperthyroidism and ophthalmopathy. TCRdb called the multiplex PCR reads again in MiXCR, with one record for every CDR3 protein. The sample has roughly 840,000 distinct CDR3 sequences; roughly 40% are singletons. Sequenced input: blood. These receptors came from a man aged 18 to 35 with Graves' hyperthyroidism. CDR3s leave out the opening cysteine and the closing phenylalanine or tryptophan. Clone size is not always given. Where it is, it says once, few, many or a class for expanded clones.

>TRBJ1-1|once|TRBV25-1
AGSRRQGQGNTEAF
>TRBJ1-5|-|TRBV20-1
SGGAAQELGNQPQH
>TRBJ1-2|-|TRBV25-1
ASSVPGQGALGYT
>TRBJ2-7|many|TRBV7-2
ASSLTREQY
>TRBJ2-5|-|TRBV24-1
ASSYSTSDQETQY
>TRBJ1-2|many|TRBV12-3/TRBV12-4
ASSLRSSSYGYT
>TRBJ1-5|few|TRBV28
ASSLGQRHQPQH
>TRBJ2-7|few|TRBV7-2
ASSWSPSSYEQY
>TRBJ2-2|few|TRBV7-8
ASSQGLSGYTGELF
>TRBJ2-2|many|TRBV15
ATTGNTGELF
>TRBJ1-5|-|TRBV5-6
ASSKGIPNQPQH
>TRBJ2-5|few|TRBV20-1
SARDPAGVGVQETQY
>TRBJ2-7|-|TRBV12-3/TRBV12-4
ASSLPAGVHEQY
>TRBJ2-5|-|TRBV9
ASSLGTGYQPQY
>TRBJ1-5|many|TRBV11-2
ASSATGARRQPQH
>-|-|TRBV7-3
ASSLGAGGPQF
>TRBJ1-1|-|TRBV7-9
ASSGAGSGTEAF
>TRBJ1-1|-|TRBV4-1
ASSRGQDSNTEAF
>TRBJ1-5|-|TRBV19
ASSKPDRGNRPQH
>TRBJ2-7|-|TRBV5-6
ASSWGGQYEQY